The next 17 T cell receptor beta chains were all read from a single sample in a study of read filtering for tumor transcriptome and immune sequencing. From around 440 ng of RNA, a library with molecular barcoded alpha/delta and beta/gamma adaptors was made. TCRdb passed the reads through MiXCR, listing each CDR3 protein once. The sample yields 120,000 or so distinct CDR3 sequences, about an eighth seen once. The sequenced sample consisted of a population of CD138-negative cells sorted from bone marrow. These receptors were obtained from a donor at least 40 years old with multiple myeloma.

The sample holds many counts of this clonotype. The J gene is TRBJ1-6, the V gene TRBV5-1; D may be TRBD1 (5 bases). V lost 2 bases and J 7 bases, leaving 13 bases between the germline ends. CDR3 size: 15 residues. In germline, CDR1 is SGHRS, CDR2 YFSETQ. The CDR3 coding sequence is TGCGCCAGCAGCTTCGGGACGGAACCGAATTCACCCCTCCACTTT. Protein sequence: CASSFGTEPNSPLHF.

This clonotype was observed many times. The chain is built from TRBV5-4 and TRBJ2-7; TRBD2 aligns across 7 bases. V was pared by 4 bases and J by 5 bases, with 15 bases of the junction left unmatched. CDR1 and CDR2 (germline): SGHNT, YYREEE (reference sequence). The CDR3 is 16 amino acids. Here the CDR3 reads CASSAFPAGSRDEQYF. CDR3 coding DNA: TGTGCCAGCAGCGCGTTTCCAGCGGGGAGCCGGGACGAGCAGTACTTC.

The table lists this clonotype with many counts. This chain uses TRBV29-1 with TRBJ1-1; 8 bases are shared with TRBD1. The germline CDR1 and CDR2 sequences are SQVTM and ANQGSEA. With V trimmed by 5 bases and J by 4 bases, 3 bases remained unmatched. The CDR3 totals 12 residues. CDR3 nucleotide sequence: TGCAGCGTTTTACAGGGGGGCACTGAAGCTTTCTTT. As protein: CSVLQGGTEAFF. The variable domain in full, with the rest retrieved from reference TRBV29-1 and TRBJ1-1, is SAVISQKPSRDICQRGTSLTIQCQVDSQVTMMFWYRQQPGQSLTLIATANQGSEATYESGFVIDKFPISRPNLTFSTLTVSNMSPEDSSIYLCSVLQGGTEAFFGQGTRLTVV.

This chain links TRBV7-9 with TRBJ1-1, with TRBD1 matching 8 bases. The CDR3 totals 13 residues. Germline CDR1 reads SEHNR; CDR2 reads FQNEAQ (reference sequence). V was pared by 3 bases and J by 8 bases, with 5 bases of the junction left unmatched. CDR3 sequence: CASSFRDRPEAFF. CDR3 in DNA: TGTGCCAGCAGCTTTCGGGACAGGCCCGAAGCTTTCTTT.

A few counts support this clonotype. V and J are TRBV12-3 or TRBV12-4 and TRBJ2-1; 7 nucleotides agree with TRBD2. Trimming took 3 bases from V and 8 from J; bases not matched to a gene: 19. The CDR3 extends over 18 amino acids. The CDR3 sequence is CASSFPGESSGSYYEQFF. The DNA of the CDR3 is TGTGCCAGCAGTTTCCCCGGCGAGTCTAGCGGATCTTACTATGAGCAGTTCTTC.

This clonotype was seen only a few times. The CDR3 here is CASSQVLAGETQYF. The DNA of the CDR3 is TGTGCCAGCAGCCAAGTACTAGCGGGAGAGACCCAGTACTTC. This sequence joins TRBV3-1 and TRBJ2-5; the match to TRBD2 covers 9 bases. With V trimmed by 1 base and J by 4 bases, 1 base remained unmatched. This CDR3 region has 14 residues. Germline V gives CDR1 LGHDT, CDR2 YNNKEL (reference sequence).

This clonotype showed up many times. The V call is TRBV5-6, the J call TRBJ2-1; 10 bases fit TRBD2. The V segment lost 0 bases and the J segment 8 bases; nucleotides outside the gene matches: 8. CDR3 length: 16 residues. The germline gives CDR1 SGHDT, CDR2 YYEEEE. The CDR3 nucleotides read TGTGCCAGCAGCTTGGGTGTGAGCCTAGCGGGGGATGAGCAGTTCTTC. Amino acids: CASSLGVSLAGDEQFF. The complete variable domain, with remaining parts taken from reference TRBV5-6 and TRBJ2-1, reads DAGVTQSPTHLIKTRGQQVTLRCSPKSGHDTVSWYQQALGQGPQFIFQYYEEEERQRGNFPDRFSGHQFPNYSSELNVNALLLGDSALYLCASSLGVSLAGDEQFFGPGTRLTVL.

The sample holds many counts of this clonotype. This chain joins TRBV2 and TRBJ2-3; TRBD1 matches at 8 bases. The CDR3 is 14 residues long. J was trimmed by 4 bases and V by 5 bases; bases with no gene match: 5. Germline V CDR1 and CDR2: SNHLY, FYNNEI. The CDR3, as DNA: TGTGCCAGCAGTCCGGACAGGGCCGCAGATACGCAGTATTTT. This codes for CASSPDRAADTQYF. Supplemented by reference TRBV2 and TRBJ2-3, the full variable domain reads EPEVTQTPSHQVTQMGQEVILRCVPISNHLYFYWYRQILGQKVEFLVSFYNNEISEKSEIFDDQFSVERPDGSNFTLKIRSTKLEDSAMYFCASSPDRAADTQYFGPGTRLTVL.

This clonotype was picked up many times. V gene TRBV11-1 combines with J gene TRBJ2-2; TRBD2 matches at 8 bases. V gave up 5 bases and J gave up 4 bases; unmatched junction bases: 9. The CDR3 sequence is 16 residues long. Germline CDR1 reads SGHAT; CDR2 reads FQDESV (reference sequence). The CDR3 is CASSLHTSGGTGELFF. CDR3 bases: TGTGCCAGCAGCCTACACACCAGCGGGGGCACCGGGGAGCTGTTTTTT.

This clonotype has ten or more counts. The chain combines TRBV30 with TRBJ1-1; TRBD1 matches 7 bases. V trimming: 3 bases; J trimming: 6 bases; junction bases outside the gene matches: 10. CDR1 is GTSNPN and CDR2 is SVGIG in the germline V gene (reference sequence). This CDR3 is built from 14 residues. The CDR3, as DNA: TGTGCCTGGAGGGTCGGACAGGAGTCGGCTGAAGCTTTCTTT. This codes for CAWRVGQESAEAFF.

In this sample, this clonotype turned up many times. The chain combines TRBV12-3 or TRBV12-4 with TRBJ2-2; no clear D gene. The V gene lost 3 bases and the J gene lost 1 base, with 6 bases spanning the gap. The CDR3 has 14 residues. The CDR3 DNA reads TGTGCCAGCAGTTTCACCCAGAACACCGGGGAGCTGTTTTTT. Protein sequence: CASSFTQNTGELFF.

This clonotype was found many times. This chain links TRBV20-1 with TRBJ2-3; 8 nucleotides agree with TRBD2. CDR1 DFQATT and CDR2 SNEGSKA come from the germline V gene (reference sequence). The length of the CDR3 is 14 residues. V was pared by 5 bases and J by 1 base, with 5 bases of the junction left unmatched. CDR3 region: CSALAGIGTDTQYF. In DNA form, the CDR3 reads TGCAGTGCTTTAGCGGGAATTGGCACAGATACGCAGTATTTT.

V usage is TRBV29-1 and J usage is TRBJ2-1; 11 bases align to TRBD2. CDR3 length: 15 residues. V shed 7 bases and J 4 bases; nucleotides not matched to a gene: 9. Per the germline V gene, CDR1 is SQVTM and CDR2 is ANQGSEA. The CDR3 sequence is CSGRLAGTPYNEQFF. Written as DNA, the CDR3 is TGCAGCGGGCGACTAGCGGGAACCCCTTACAATGAGCAGTTCTTC.

This clonotype was seen many times. V is TRBV10-2 and J is TRBJ1-4; D unclear. Germline lookup yields CDR1 WSHSY and CDR2 SAAADI. The CDR3 length is 12 residues. V shed 6 bases and J shed 7 bases, with 9 bases lying between them. The chain's CDR3 is CASREVGEKLFF. In nucleotides, the CDR3 is TGCGCCAGCAGGGAAGTTGGTGAAAAACTGTTTTTT.

This clonotype was counted many times. The J gene is TRBJ1-1, the V gene TRBV11-2; D not certain. The CDR3 contains 16 residues. In germline, CDR1 is SGHAT, CDR2 FQNNGV. V dropped 1 base and J dropped 0 bases, with 12 bases sitting between them. CDR3 DNA sequence: TGTGCCAGCAGCTTAGTTGGAGGGTTGATGAACACTGAAGCTTTCTTT. Translation: CASSLVGGLMNTEAFF. Based on the CDR3 plus reference TRBV11-2 and TRBJ1-1, the full variable domain is EAGVAQSPRYKIIEKRQSVAFWCNPISGHATLYWYQQILGQGPKLLIQFQNNGVVDDSQLPKDRFSAERLKGVDSTLKIQPAKLEDSAVYLCASSLVGGLMNTEAFFGQGTRLTVV.

Notes on this clonotype: This could be a read error, since a much larger clone is one nucleotide away. V and J are TRBV29-1 and TRBJ1-4, with 9 bases fitting TRBD1. CDR3 size: 15 residues. The germline V gene has CDR1 SQVTM and CDR2 ANQGSEA. CDR3 region: CSVDPGQGNNEKLCF. CDR3 coding DNA: TGCAGCGTCGATCCGGGACAGGGAAATAATGAAAAACTGTGTTTT.

This clonotype was seen repeatedly, ten times or more. The chain recombines TRBV6-1 with TRBJ2-1; D not certain. This CDR3 is built from 16 residues. V dropped 6 bases and J dropped 0 bases, with 15 bases sitting between them. The germline V gene has CDR1 MNHNS and CDR2 SASEGT. The CDR3 region has the DNA TGTGCCAGCAGCCTGGGGTCAGGAAGCTCCTACAATGAGCAGTTCTTC. It yields the protein CASSLGSGSSYNEQFF.